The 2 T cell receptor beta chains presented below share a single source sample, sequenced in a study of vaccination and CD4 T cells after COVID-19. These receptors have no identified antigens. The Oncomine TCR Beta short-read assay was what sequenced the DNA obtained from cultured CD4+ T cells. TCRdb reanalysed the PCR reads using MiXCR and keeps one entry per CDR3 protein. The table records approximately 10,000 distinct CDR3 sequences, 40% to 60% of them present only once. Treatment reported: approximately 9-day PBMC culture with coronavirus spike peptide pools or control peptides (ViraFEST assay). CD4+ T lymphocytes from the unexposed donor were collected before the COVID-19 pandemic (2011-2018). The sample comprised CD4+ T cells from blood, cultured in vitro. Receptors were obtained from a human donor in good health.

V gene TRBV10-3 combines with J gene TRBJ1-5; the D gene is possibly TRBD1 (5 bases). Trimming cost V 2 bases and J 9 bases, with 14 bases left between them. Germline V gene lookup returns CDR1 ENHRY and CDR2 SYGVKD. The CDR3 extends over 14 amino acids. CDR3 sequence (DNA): TGTGCCATCAGTGAGGACAGACAACGTGGGCCCCAGCATTTT. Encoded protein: CAISEDRQRGPQHF.

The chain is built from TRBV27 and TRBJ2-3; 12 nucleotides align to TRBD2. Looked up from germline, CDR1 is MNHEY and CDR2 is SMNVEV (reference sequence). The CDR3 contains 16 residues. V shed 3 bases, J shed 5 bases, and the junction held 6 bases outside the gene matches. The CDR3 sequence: CASSFTSGGPGDTQYF. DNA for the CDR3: TGTGCCAGCAGTTTTACTAGCGGGGGGCCTGGAGATACGCAGTATTTT.